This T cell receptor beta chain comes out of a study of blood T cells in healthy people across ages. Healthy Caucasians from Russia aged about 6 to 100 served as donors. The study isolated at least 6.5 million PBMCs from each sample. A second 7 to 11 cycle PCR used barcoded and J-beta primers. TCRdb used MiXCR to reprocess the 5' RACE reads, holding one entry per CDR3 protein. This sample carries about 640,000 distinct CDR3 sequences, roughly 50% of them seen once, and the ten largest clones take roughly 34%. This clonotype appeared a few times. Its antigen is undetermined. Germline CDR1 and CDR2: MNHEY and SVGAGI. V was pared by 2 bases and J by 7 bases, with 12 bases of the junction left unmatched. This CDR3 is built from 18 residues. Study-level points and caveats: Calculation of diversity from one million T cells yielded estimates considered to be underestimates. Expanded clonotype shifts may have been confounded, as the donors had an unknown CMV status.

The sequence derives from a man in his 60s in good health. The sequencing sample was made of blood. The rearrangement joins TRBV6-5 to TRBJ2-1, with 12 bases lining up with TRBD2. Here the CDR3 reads CASSYPLPSGGAGNEQFF. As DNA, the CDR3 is TGTGCCAGCAGTTACCCCCTCCCTAGCGGGGGGGCGGGGAATGAGCAGTTCTTC.